The entry below describes one T cell receptor (beta chain). The entry originates in a study of T cell repertoires in cytomegalovirus infection. TCRdb recomputed calls from the reads with MiXCR, one row per CDR3 protein. The sample records more than 400,000 distinct CDR3 sequences, around a quarter being singletons. The TCR sequence derives from a human donor in good health (CMV status not recorded). Some clones in this sample may be carry-over from other donors' samples. Sequenced material: PBMCs.

The DNA for the CDR3 is TGTGCCACCAGCAGGAGGACAGCTAACACTGAAGCTTTCTTT. It specifies CATSRRTANTEAFF. This chain connects TRBV15 to TRBJ1-1; possible D gene TRBD1, 6 bases. The CDR3 spans 14 residues. Germline V lookup: CDR1 LNHNV, CDR2 YYDKDF (reference sequence). Deletions cut 3 bases from V and 2 bases from J, with 10 bases between.